Below are 32 T cell receptor beta chains sequenced from a single sample in a study of Ad26.COV2.S vaccination and SARS-CoV-2 variants. Generated by immunoSEQ multiplex PCR, the TCRdb table keeps only in-frame clones and is missing some. The sample has more than 300,000 clones; roughly 91% are singletons. As to treatment: 19 received Ad26.COV2.S at low or high dose, single or two shots; 5 received placebo; per-sample allocation not given. Day 63 following the first vaccine or placebo injection was when the samples were taken. This specimen was peripheral blood, taken in a trial of Ad26.COV2.S vaccine versus placebo. All receptors come from a person between 18 and 65 years old who received the Ad26.COV2.S COVID-19 vaccine or a placebo.

This rearrangement joins TRBV3-1 (or the pseudogene TRBV3-2) to TRBJ2-1; no firm D call. Deletions cut 7 bases from V and 0 bases from J, with 13 bases between. The CDR3 has 15 amino acids. From germline, CDR1 is LGHDT and CDR2 YNNKEL (reference sequence). The CDR3 DNA reads TGTGCCAGCACCCTACTTGCATCCTCCTACAATGAGCAGTTCTTC. It codes for CASTLLASSYNEQFF.

The chain couples TRBV20-1 to TRBJ2-7, with no clear D. This CDR3 is built from 11 residues. The germline gives CDR1 DFQATT, CDR2 SNEGSKA (reference sequence). V lost 3 bases and J lost 4, with 7 bases in between. The CDR3 reads CSASQAYEQYF. DNA of the CDR3: TGCAGTGCTAGTCAGGCGTACGAGCAGTACTTC.

This chain joins TRBV5-1 and TRBJ2-5; TRBD2 matches at 11 bases. With 2 bases clipped from V and 0 bases from J, the junction kept 3 bases outside the gene matches. Germline loops: CDR1 SGHRS, CDR2 YFSETQ. The CDR3 is 16 residues long. CDR3 amino acids: CASSFRLAGNQETQYF. CDR3 nucleotides: TGCGCCAGCAGCTTCCGACTAGCGGGAAACCAAGAGACCCAGTACTTC.

This clone is a singleton in its sample. The rearrangement links TRBV7-2 to TRBJ2-2, with D possibly being TRBD1 (5 bases). CDR1 is SGHTA and CDR2 is FQGNSA in the germline V gene. This CDR3 has 16 residues. V dropped 2 bases and J dropped 3 bases, with 13 bases sitting between them. CDR3 sequence reads: CASSLWGRIDTGELFF. The CDR3 DNA is TGTGCCAGCAGCTTATGGGGCAGAATTGACACCGGGGAGCTGTTTTTT.

The gene calls are TRBV2 and TRBJ1-2, with TRBD1 as a possible D gene (5 bases). CDR1 SNHLY and CDR2 FYNNEI come from the germline V gene. V gave up 4 bases and J gave up 4 bases, with 13 bases separating them. The CDR3 runs 14 residues. CDR3: CASSVLPGTYGYTF. The DNA of the CDR3 is TGTGCCAGCAGTGTTCTACCCGGGACCTATGGCTACACCTTC.

This clone was counted once. DNA for the CDR3: TGCGCCAGCAGCTTCGGGGGGCTTAACACTGAAGCTTTCTTT. Residues: CASSFGGLNTEAFF. The V and J genes are TRBV5-1 and TRBJ1-1; tentatively, D is TRBD1 (6 bases). This CDR3 contains 14 residues. V lost 2 bases and J lost 2, with 10 bases in between. Per the germline V gene, CDR1 is SGHRS and CDR2 is YFSETQ.

The CDR3 reads CASQADTNYGYTF. CDR3 coding DNA: TGTGCCAGTCAGGCGGACACTAACTATGGCTACACCTTC. The V and J genes are TRBV12-3 or TRBV12-4 and TRBJ1-2; weak D call: TRBD1 (5 bases). Trimming left V 9 bases short and J 0 bases short, with 11 bases between. The CDR3 extends over 13 amino acids.

CDR3 sequence reads: CASSFTAGNEKLFF. In DNA, the CDR3 is TGTGCCAGCAGCTTTACGGCGGGCAATGAAAAACTGTTTTTT. This sequence joins TRBV11-2 and TRBJ1-4, with D uncertain. Germline CDR1 and CDR2: SGHAT and FQNNGV. V lost 3 bases and J 5 bases, leaving 10 bases between the germline ends. The length of the CDR3 is 14 residues.

This chain links TRBV5-1 with TRBJ2-5; the D is unclear. CDR1 and CDR2 from the germline V gene are SGHRS and YFSETQ. Trimming shortened V by 2 bases and J by 0 bases, and 14 bases separated the two germline ends. The CDR3 runs to 16 residues. The CDR3 loop is CASSFDGESYQETQYF. DNA for the CDR3: TGCGCCAGCAGCTTCGATGGAGAGAGCTACCAAGAGACCCAGTACTTC.

The chain couples TRBV19 to TRBJ2-6; TRBD2 is a possible D gene (5 bases). V lost 6 bases and J lost 0, with 9 bases in between. The CDR3 consists of 15 residues. Germline V gene data show CDR1 as LNHDA and CDR2 as SQIVND (reference sequence). The CDR3 loop reads CASRRETSGANVLTF. CDR3 sequence (DNA): TGTGCCAGTAGGAGGGAGACCTCTGGGGCCAACGTCCTGACTTTC.

This chain connects TRBV3-1 (or the pseudogene TRBV3-2) to TRBJ1-3; D is uncertain. V dropped 0 bases and J dropped 2 bases, with 14 bases sitting between them. Germline V gene sequence: CDR1 LGHDT, CDR2 YNNKEL (reference sequence). The CDR3 has 17 amino acids. Written as DNA, the CDR3 is TGTGCCAGCAGCCAAGAACCAGGCATAAACCCTGGAAACACCATATATTTT. This sequence encodes CASSQEPGINPGNTIYF.

The chain uses TRBV5-4 and TRBJ1-2; the D gene is possibly TRBD1 (6 bases). Germline V gives CDR1 SGHNT, CDR2 YYREEE (reference sequence). The CDR3 runs to 13 residues. V dropped 2 bases and J dropped 8 bases, with 13 bases sitting between them. CDR3 region: CASSFRGADGYTF. The CDR3 nucleotides are TGTGCCAGCAGCTTTCGGGGGGCGGACGGCTACACCTTC.

The chain links TRBV6-5 to TRBJ1-2; 7 bases agree with TRBD1. Germline values: CDR1 MNHEY, CDR2 SVGAGI. CDR3 length: 14 residues. V lost 5 bases and J lost 1; bases outside the gene matches: 4. CDR3 sequence reads: CASSRRQGNYGYTF. CDR3 coding DNA: TGTGCCAGCAGTCGACGACAGGGTAACTATGGCTACACCTTC.

The chain couples TRBV3-1 (or the pseudogene TRBV3-2) to TRBJ2-3, with D uncertain. V lost 8 bases and J 0 bases, leaving 9 bases between the germline ends. CDR1 is LGHDT and CDR2 is YNNKEL in the germline V gene (reference sequence). This CDR3 has 13 residues. For the CDR3, the DNA is TGTGCCAGCCGAGATCATAGCACAGATACGCAGTATTTT. Its translation is CASRDHSTDTQYF.

This clone was detected only once. The V gene is TRBV28, the J gene TRBJ1-6, with D unresolved. The V end lost 7 bases, the J end lost 9 bases, and 16 bases lay between the germline ends. The CDR3 loop spans 14 amino acids. Germline values: CDR1 MDHEN, CDR2 SYDVKM. The CDR3 nucleotides read TGTGCCAGCAACCCCCCCGGGGAAAGTTCACCCCTCCACTTT. Translated: CASNPPGESSPLHF.

The chain carries TRBV5-1 and TRBJ2-2; D is uncertain. The CDR3 is made up of 16 amino acids. Germline loops: CDR1 SGHRS, CDR2 YFSETQ. The V gene lost 4 bases and the J gene lost 4 bases, with 17 bases spanning the gap. The CDR3 region is CASSRAVGSFTGELFF. The CDR3 region has the DNA TGCGCCAGCAGCCGGGCCGTGGGATCTTTCACCGGGGAGCTGTTTTTT.

The chain recombines TRBV7-9 with TRBJ2-1; no clear D. The CDR3 covers 15 residues. Per germline, CDR1 SEHNR and CDR2 FQNEAQ (reference sequence). Trimming pared 2 bases from V and 0 bases from J, leaving 8 bases between. CDR3 region: CASSLTGISYNEQFF. In DNA, the CDR3 is TGTGCCAGCAGCTTAACGGGTATCTCCTACAATGAGCAGTTCTTC. The full variable domain, completed using reference TRBV7-9 and TRBJ2-1, is DTGVSQNPRHKITKRGQNVTFRCDPISEHNRLYWYRQTLGQGPEFLTYFQNEAQLEKSRLLSDRFSAERPKGSFSTLEIQRTEQGDSAMYLCASSLTGISYNEQFFGPGTRLTVL.

This chain joins TRBV6-5 and TRBJ1-1; 8 nucleotides line up with TRBD1. This CDR3 has 15 amino acids. V lost 4 bases to trimming and J lost 6 bases; unmatched junction nucleotides: 10. Germline V gives CDR1 MNHEY, CDR2 SVGAGI. The CDR3 bases are TGTGCCAGCAGTTCCGTGACAGGGGTTGGCCCTGAAGCTTTCTTT. Its translation is CASSSVTGVGPEAFF.

The chain carries TRBV7-2 and TRBJ1-2; 9 nucleotides line up with TRBD1. The CDR3 contains 13 residues. The V gene end was trimmed by 5 bases and the J gene end by 7 bases; junction bases not matched to a gene: 5. The V gene's germline CDR1 is SGHTA and CDR2 FQGNSA. The CDR3 spells CASSRDRVGGYTF. Written as DNA, the CDR3 is TGTGCCAGCAGCAGGGACAGGGTGGGTGGCTACACCTTC.

The chain couples TRBV5-6 to TRBJ2-1; no definite D call. This CDR3 region has 13 residues. Germline V gene data show CDR1 as SGHDT and CDR2 as YYEEEE. The germline V and J ends were trimmed by 3 bases and 6 bases, with 10 bases remaining between them. The DNA for the CDR3 is TGTGCCAGCAGCTCCGCAGGCAGCAATGAGCAGTTCTTC. It yields the protein CASSSAGSNEQFF.

The gene calls are TRBV25-1 and TRBJ2-1; TRBD1 matches at 7 bases. The CDR3 has 11 amino acids. Germline V CDR1 and CDR2: MGHDK, SYGVNS. The V segment lost 7 bases and the J segment 14 bases; nucleotides outside the gene matches: 8. CDR3 sequence: CASKGQVKEFF. The DNA for the CDR3 is TGTGCCAGCAAAGGACAGGTTAAGGAGTTCTTC.

V gene TRBV5-3 combines with J gene TRBJ1-2; 7 bases agree with TRBD1. TRBV5-3 is flagged as an ORF with uncertain function. This CDR3 is built from 15 residues. Trimming at V came to 4 bases and at J to 6 bases, leaving 12 bases not matched to a gene. Here the CDR3 DNA reads TGTGCCAGAAGCAAGGACAGGATCAGTGGAGATGGCTACACCTTC. Encoded protein: CARSKDRISGDGYTF.

V and J are TRBV5-4 and TRBJ1-1; no clear D. CDR1 SGHNT and CDR2 YYREEE come from the germline V gene (reference sequence). Trimming left V 2 bases short and J 5 bases short, with 7 bases between. The CDR3 is made up of 12 amino acids. The CDR3 nucleotides read TGTGCCAGCAGCTTTGGGCGGACTGAAGCTTTCTTT. Its protein product is CASSFGRTEAFF.

This chain uses TRBV28 with TRBJ2-7, with D perhaps matching TRBD1 (6 bases). This CDR3 is built from 14 residues. The germline V gene encodes CDR1 MDHEN and CDR2 SYDVKM. Trimming removed 5 bases at V and 3 bases at J, with 14 bases between. The CDR3 sequence: CASSPSKGVYEQYF. Written as DNA, the CDR3 is TGTGCCAGCAGTCCGTCAAAGGGGGTCTACGAGCAGTACTTC.

The V gene is TRBV3-1 (or the pseudogene TRBV3-2), the J gene TRBJ2-1; TRBD2 agrees at 10 bases. CDR3 length: 16 amino acids. Germline V gene sequence: CDR1 LGHDT, CDR2 YNNKEL (reference sequence). Germline trimming cut 1 base from V and 5 bases from J; bases unmatched to any gene: 5. The CDR3 is CASSQATSGMHNEQFF. The CDR3 coding sequence is TGTGCCAGCAGCCAAGCCACTAGCGGGATGCACAATGAGCAGTTCTTC.

The CDR3 spells CASSVAPGQTYEQYF. CDR3 in DNA: TGTGCCAGCAGCGTAGCCCCGGGACAGACCTACGAGCAGTACTTC. V and J are TRBV9 and TRBJ2-7; 7 bases are shared with TRBD1. V was pared by 0 bases and J by 2 bases, with 5 bases of the junction left unmatched. Germline assignment: CDR1 SGDLS and CDR2 YYNGEE. This CDR3 contains 15 residues.

The V call is TRBV29-1, the J call TRBJ2-7; D is unresolved. CDR1 SQVTM and CDR2 ANQGSEA come from the germline V gene. Trimming left V 7 bases short and J 4 bases short, with 26 bases between. This CDR3 has 16 amino acids. This CDR3 is CSAVLRTPWGNYEQYF. Written as DNA, the CDR3 is TGCAGCGCGGTACTACGGACCCCCTGGGGAAATTACGAGCAGTACTTC.

The V and J genes are TRBV7-9 and TRBJ2-3; D is ambiguous. The CDR3 covers 15 residues. CDR1 and CDR2 from the germline V gene are SEHNR and FQNEAQ (reference sequence). V lost 3 bases to trimming and J lost 1 base, with 11 bases between them. CDR3 amino acids: CASSLKGRGTDTQYF. The CDR3 DNA sequence: TGTGCCAGCAGCTTGAAAGGACGAGGCACAGATACGCAGTATTTT.

The CDR3: CASSRGVGNTIYF. CDR3 DNA: TGTGCCAGCAGCCGAGGAGTTGGGAACACCATATATTTT. The chain uses TRBV11-2 and TRBJ1-3; D gene unclear. V lost 5 bases and J lost 7, with 12 bases in between. CDR1 and CDR2 from the germline V gene are SGHAT and FQNNGV. This CDR3 comprises 13 residues. The full variable domain, rest sourced from reference TRBV11-2 and TRBJ1-3, is EAGVAQSPRYKIIEKRQSVAFWCNPISGHATLYWYQQILGQGPKLLIQFQNNGVVDDSQLPKDRFSAERLKGVDSTLKIQPAKLEDSAVYLCASSRGVGNTIYFGEGSWLTVV.

The genes are TRBV5-4 and TRBJ2-7; tentatively, D is TRBD2 (5 bases). V was trimmed by 1 base and J by 5 bases, leaving 10 bases between them. The CDR3 loop spans 13 amino acids. The V gene's germline CDR1 is SGHNT and CDR2 YYREEE (reference sequence). The CDR3 coding sequence is TGTGCCAGCAGCTTGATCGAGGGTAACGAGCAGTACTTC. This translates into CASSLIEGNEQYF.

The CDR3 is CASSSYHEQYF. The CDR3, as DNA: TGTGCCAGCAGTTCATACCACGAGCAGTACTTC. The rearrangement joins TRBV12-3 or TRBV12-4 to TRBJ2-7; no clear D gene. V was pared by 4 bases and J by 5 bases, with 6 bases between. This CDR3 spans 11 amino acids.

The sample holds one count of this clone. V gene TRBV3-1 (or the pseudogene TRBV3-2) combines with J gene TRBJ1-5, with a possible D match to TRBD1 (5 bases). There are 17 residues in the CDR3. Germline loops: CDR1 LGHDT, CDR2 YNNKEL (reference sequence). Trimming left V 8 bases short and J 0 bases short, with 20 bases between. CDR3 DNA: TGTGCCAGCTCGGGGACCGAATCATTTCATAGCAATCAGCCCCAGCATTTT. Translated: CASSGTESFHSNQPQHF.